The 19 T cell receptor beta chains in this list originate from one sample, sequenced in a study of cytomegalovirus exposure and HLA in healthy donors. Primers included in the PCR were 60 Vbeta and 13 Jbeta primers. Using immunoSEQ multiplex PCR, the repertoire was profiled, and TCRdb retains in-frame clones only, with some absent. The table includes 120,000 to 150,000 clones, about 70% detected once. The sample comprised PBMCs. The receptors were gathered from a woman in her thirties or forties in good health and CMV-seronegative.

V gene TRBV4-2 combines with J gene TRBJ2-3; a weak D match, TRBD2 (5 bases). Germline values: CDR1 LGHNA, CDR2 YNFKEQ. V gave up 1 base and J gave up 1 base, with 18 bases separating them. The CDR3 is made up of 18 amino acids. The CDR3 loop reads CASSQAPGLSVGTDTQYF. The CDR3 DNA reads TGTGCCAGCAGCCAAGCTCCCGGACTCAGCGTCGGCACAGATACGCAGTATTTT.

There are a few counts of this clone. The CDR3 region is CASSQAGGSGNTIYF. The CDR3, as DNA: TGCGCCAGCAGCCAGGCGGGGGGCTCTGGAAACACCATATATTTT. This chain connects TRBV4-1 to TRBJ1-3; D possibly corresponds to TRBD1 (5 bases). The V end lost 3 bases, the J end lost 0 bases, and 9 bases lay between the germline ends. This CDR3 contains 15 residues. In germline, CDR1 is MGHRA, CDR2 YSYEKL.

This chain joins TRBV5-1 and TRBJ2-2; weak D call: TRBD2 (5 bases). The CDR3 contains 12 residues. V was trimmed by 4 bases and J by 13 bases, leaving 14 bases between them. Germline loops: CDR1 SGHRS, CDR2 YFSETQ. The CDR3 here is CASSKTPGWLFF. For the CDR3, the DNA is TGCGCCAGCAGCAAAACCCCGGGGTGGCTGTTTTTT.

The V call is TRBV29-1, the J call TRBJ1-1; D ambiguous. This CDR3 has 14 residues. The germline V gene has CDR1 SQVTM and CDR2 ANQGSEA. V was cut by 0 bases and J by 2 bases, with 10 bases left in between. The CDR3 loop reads CSVEDLSPNTEAFF. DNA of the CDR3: TGCAGCGTTGAAGATTTGTCCCCTAACACTGAAGCTTTCTTT.

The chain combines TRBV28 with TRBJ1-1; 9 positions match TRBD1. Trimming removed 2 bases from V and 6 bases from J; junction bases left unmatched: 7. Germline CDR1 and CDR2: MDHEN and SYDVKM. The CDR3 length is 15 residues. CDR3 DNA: TGTGCCAGCAGTTTAAACAGGGGGCGCGCGGCTGAAGCTTTCTTT. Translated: CASSLNRGRAAEAFF.

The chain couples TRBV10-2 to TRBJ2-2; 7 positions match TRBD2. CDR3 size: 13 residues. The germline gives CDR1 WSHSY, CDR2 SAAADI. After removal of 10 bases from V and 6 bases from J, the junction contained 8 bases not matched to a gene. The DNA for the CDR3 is TGCGCCACCCCGGGGGGTTACCCCGGGGAGCTGTTTTTT. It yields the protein CATPGGYPGELFF.

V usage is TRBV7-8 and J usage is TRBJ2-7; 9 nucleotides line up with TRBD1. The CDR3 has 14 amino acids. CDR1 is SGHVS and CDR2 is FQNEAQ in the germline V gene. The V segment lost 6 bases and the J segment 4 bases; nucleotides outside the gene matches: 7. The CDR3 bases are TGTGCCAGCAGTTTATTTGACAGGGGGTACGAGCAGTACTTC. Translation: CASSLFDRGYEQYF.

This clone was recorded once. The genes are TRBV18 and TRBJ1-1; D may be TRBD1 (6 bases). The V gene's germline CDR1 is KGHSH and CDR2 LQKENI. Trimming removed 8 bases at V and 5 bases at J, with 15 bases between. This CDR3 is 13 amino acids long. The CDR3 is CASHSGGQTEAFF. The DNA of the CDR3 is TGTGCCAGCCACTCCGGGGGGCAGACTGAAGCTTTCTTT.

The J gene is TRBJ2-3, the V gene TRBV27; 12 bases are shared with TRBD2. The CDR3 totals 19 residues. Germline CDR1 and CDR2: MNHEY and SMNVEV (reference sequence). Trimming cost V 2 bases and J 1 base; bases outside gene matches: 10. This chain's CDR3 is CASSLIGWTSGVGTDTQYF. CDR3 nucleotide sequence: TGTGCCAGCAGTTTAATCGGGTGGACTAGCGGGGTGGGCACAGATACGCAGTATTTT.

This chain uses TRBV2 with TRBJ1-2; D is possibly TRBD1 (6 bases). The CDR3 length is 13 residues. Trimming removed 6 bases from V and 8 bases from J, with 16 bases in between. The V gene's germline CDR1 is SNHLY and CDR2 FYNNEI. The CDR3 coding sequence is TGTGCCAGCAGCGACGACAGGCGATCAGGCTACACCTTC. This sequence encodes CASSDDRRSGYTF.

CDR3 sequence: CASWTQGLNTEAFF. In DNA, the CDR3 is TGTGCCAGCTGGACACAGGGATTGAACACTGAAGCTTTCTTT. This rearrangement joins TRBV13 to TRBJ1-1, with a weak D call TRBD1 (6 bases). The V and J ends lost 8 bases and 0 bases respectively, with 13 bases between them. Germline lookup yields CDR1 PRHDT and CDR2 FYEKMQ (reference sequence). The CDR3 has 14 amino acids.

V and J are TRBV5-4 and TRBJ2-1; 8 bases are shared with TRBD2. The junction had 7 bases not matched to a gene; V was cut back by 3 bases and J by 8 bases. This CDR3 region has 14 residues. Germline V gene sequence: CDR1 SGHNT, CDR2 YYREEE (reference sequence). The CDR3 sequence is CASSSTGTSYEQFF. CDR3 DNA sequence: TGTGCCAGCAGCTCGACCGGGACTAGTTATGAGCAGTTCTTC. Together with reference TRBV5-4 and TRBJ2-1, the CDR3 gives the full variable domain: ETGVTQSPTHLIKTRGQQVTLRCSSQSGHNTVSWYQQALGQGPQFIFQYYREEENGRGNFPPRFSGLQFPNYSSELNVNALELDDSALYLCASSSTGTSYEQFFGPGTRLTVL.

The CDR3 here is CASSKGAPGPEAFF. The CDR3, as DNA: TGTGCCAGCAGCAAAGGGGCCCCTGGGCCTGAAGCTTTCTTT. The rearrangement joins TRBV21-1 to TRBJ1-1; TRBD1 is the table's D call and was not checked against the DNA. TRBV21-1 is a pseudogene segment. This CDR3 contains 14 residues.

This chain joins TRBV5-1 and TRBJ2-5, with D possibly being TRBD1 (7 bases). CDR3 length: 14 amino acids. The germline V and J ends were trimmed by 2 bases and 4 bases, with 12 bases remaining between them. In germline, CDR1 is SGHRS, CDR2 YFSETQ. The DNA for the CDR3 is TGCGCCAGCAGCTTCGGGACAGCGGGAGAGACCCAGTACTTC. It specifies CASSFGTAGETQYF.

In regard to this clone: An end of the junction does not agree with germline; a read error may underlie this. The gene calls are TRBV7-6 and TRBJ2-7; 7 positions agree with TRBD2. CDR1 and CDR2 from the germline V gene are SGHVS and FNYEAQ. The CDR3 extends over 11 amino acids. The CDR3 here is CAVGGTYEQYF. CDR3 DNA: TGCGCTGTGGGGGGGACCTACGAGCAGTACTTC.

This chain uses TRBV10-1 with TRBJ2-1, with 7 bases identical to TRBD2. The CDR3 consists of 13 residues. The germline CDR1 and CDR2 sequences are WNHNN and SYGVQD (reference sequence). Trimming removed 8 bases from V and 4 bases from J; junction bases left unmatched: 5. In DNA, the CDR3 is TGCGCCAGCGCGGGAGAAAAATACAATGAGCAGTTCTTC. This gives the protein CASAGEKYNEQFF.

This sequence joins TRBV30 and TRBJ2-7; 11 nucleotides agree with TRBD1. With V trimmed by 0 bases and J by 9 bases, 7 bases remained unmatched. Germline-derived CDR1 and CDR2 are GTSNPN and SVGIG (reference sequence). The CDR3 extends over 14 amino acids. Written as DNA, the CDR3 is TGTGCCTGGAGTGTAGGGACAGGGGGTCGCGGGCAGTACTTC. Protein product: CAWSVGTGGRGQYF.

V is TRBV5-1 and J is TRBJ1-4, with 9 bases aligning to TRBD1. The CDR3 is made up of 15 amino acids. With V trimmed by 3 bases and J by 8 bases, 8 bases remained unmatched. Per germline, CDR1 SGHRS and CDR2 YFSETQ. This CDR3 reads CASSSSRDRAEKLFF. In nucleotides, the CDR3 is TGCGCCAGCAGCTCTTCCCGGGACAGGGCGGAAAAACTGTTTTTT.

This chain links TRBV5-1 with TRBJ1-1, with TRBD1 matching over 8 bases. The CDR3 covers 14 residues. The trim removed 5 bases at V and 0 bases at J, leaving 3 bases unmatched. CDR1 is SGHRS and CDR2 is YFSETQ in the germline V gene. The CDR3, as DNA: TGCGCCAGCAGAGGACAGGGCGTGAACACTGAAGCTTTCTTT. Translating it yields CASRGQGVNTEAFF.